This TCR beta chain was obtained from a study of cytomegalovirus exposure and HLA in healthy donors. Study-level findings and limits: Through in vitro validation, three CMV-associated chains were shown to be specific for CMV antigens.

60 Vbeta and 13 Jbeta primers were used in PCR. In the original processing: It was a later analysis that counted roughly 79 million unique TCR beta chains, of which about 10 million were shared. The data were produced by immunoSEQ multiplex PCR, yet TCRdb's version contains in-frame clones alone and is incomplete. The V and J calls and clone size were taken over from that table, and D and trimming were inferred from the DNA. This sample's table has some 48,000 clones. To note about this clone: Its antigen remains unidentified.

V lost 0 bases and J 4 bases, leaving 9 bases between the germline ends. Germline CDR1 reads SGHDN; CDR2 reads FVKESK. CDR3 length: 14 amino acids. This receptor was obtained from a man aged 35 to 55 in good health and CMV-seropositive. The chain carries TRBV14 and TRBJ2-5; no clear D gene. The sample comprised PBMCs. Written as DNA, the CDR3 is TGTGCCAGCAGCCAAGATCTGGCCGCAGAGACCCAGTACTTC. Translation gives CASSQDLAAETQYF. The whole variable domain, remainder taken from reference TRBV14 and TRBJ2-5, is EAGVTQFPSHSVIEKGQTVTLRCDPISGHDNLYWYRRVMGKEIKFLLHFVKESKQDESGMPNNRFLAERTGGTYSTLKVQPAELEDSGVYFCASSQDLAAETQYFGPGTRLLVL.